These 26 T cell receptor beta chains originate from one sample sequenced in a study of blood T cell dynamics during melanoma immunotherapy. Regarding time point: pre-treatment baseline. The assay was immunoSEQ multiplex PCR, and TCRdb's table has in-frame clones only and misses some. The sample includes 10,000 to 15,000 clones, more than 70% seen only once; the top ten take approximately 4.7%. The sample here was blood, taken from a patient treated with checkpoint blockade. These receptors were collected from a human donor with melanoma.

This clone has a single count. CDR3 DNA sequence: TGTGCCAGCAGTGACAGGGAGGTAGGGCACATTCAGTACTTC. Its protein is CASSDREVGHIQYF. This chain links TRBV6-1 with TRBJ2-4, with a possible D match to TRBD2 (6 bases). The V and J ends lost 3 bases and 8 bases respectively, with 14 bases between them. This CDR3 spans 14 amino acids. Germline CDR1 MNHNS, CDR2 SASEGT.

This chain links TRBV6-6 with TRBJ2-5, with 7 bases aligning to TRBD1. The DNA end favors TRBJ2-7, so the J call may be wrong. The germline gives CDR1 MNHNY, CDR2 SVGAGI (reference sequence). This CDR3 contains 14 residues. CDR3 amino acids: CASSSGDRTYEQYF. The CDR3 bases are TGTGCCAGCAGTTCCGGGGACAGAACCTACGAGCAGTACTTC.

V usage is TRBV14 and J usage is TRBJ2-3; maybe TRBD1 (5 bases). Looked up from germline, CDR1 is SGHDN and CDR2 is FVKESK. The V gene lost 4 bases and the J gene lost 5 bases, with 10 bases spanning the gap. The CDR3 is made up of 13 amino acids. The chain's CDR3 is CASSPWTIDTQYF. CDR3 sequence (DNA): TGTGCCAGCAGCCCTTGGACAATAGATACGCAGTATTTT. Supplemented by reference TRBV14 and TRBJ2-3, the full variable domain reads EAGVTQFPSHSVIEKGQTVTLRCDPISGHDNLYWYRRVMGKEIKFLLHFVKESKQDESGMPNNRFLAERTGGTYSTLKVQPAELEDSGVYFCASSPWTIDTQYFGPGTRLTVL.

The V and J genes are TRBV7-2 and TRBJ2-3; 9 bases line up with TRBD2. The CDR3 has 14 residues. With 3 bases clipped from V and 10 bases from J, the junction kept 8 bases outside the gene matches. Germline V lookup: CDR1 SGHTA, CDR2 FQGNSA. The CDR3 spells CASSFDNAGGAQYF. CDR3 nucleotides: TGTGCCAGCAGCTTCGATAACGCGGGGGGGGCGCAGTATTTT.

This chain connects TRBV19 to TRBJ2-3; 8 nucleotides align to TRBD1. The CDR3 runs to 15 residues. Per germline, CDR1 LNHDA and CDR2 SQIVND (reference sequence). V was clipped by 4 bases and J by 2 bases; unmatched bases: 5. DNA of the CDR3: TGTGCCAGTAGTAGCGACAGGGGTCCCACAGATACGCAGTATTTT. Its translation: CASSSDRGPTDTQYF.

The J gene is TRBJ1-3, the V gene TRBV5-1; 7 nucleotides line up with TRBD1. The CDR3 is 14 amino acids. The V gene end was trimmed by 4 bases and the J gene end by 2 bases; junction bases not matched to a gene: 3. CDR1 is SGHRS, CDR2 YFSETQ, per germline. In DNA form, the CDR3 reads TGCGCCAGCAGCCAAGGGGGCCCTGGAAACACCATATATTTT. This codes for CASSQGGPGNTIYF.

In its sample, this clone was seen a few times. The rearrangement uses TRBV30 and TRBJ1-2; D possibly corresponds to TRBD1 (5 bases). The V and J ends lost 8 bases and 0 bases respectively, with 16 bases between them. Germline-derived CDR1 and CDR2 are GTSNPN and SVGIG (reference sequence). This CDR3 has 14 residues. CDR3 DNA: TGTGCCGGGACGGTGGGGAGAGCTAACTATGGCTACACCTTC. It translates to CAGTVGRANYGYTF.

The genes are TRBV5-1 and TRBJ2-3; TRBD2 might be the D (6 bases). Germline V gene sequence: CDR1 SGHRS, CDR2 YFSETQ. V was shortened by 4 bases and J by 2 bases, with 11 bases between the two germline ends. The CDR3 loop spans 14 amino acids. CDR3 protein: CASSARLVTDTQYF. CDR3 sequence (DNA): TGCGCCAGCAGCGCCCGACTAGTCACAGATACGCAGTATTTT.

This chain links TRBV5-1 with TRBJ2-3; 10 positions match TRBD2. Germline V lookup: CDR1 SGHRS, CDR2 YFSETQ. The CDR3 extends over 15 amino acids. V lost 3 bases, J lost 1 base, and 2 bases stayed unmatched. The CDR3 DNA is TGCGCCAGCAGCTCAAGCGGGGGGGGCACAGATACGCAGTATTTT. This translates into CASSSSGGGTDTQYF.

CDR3 amino acids: CAWSGGPETQYF. CDR3 in DNA: TGTGCCTGGAGTGGGGGGCCAGAGACCCAGTACTTC. J is TRBJ2-5 and V is TRBV30, with D tentatively TRBD1 (6 bases). The germline V gene has CDR1 GTSNPN and CDR2 SVGIG (reference sequence). The CDR3 totals 12 residues. The germline V and J ends were trimmed by 1 base and 4 bases, with 7 bases remaining between them.

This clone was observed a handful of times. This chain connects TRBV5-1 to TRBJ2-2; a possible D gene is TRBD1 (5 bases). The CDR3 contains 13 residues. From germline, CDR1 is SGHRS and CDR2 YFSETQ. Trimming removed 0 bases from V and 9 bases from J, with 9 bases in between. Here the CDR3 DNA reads TGCGCCAGCAGCTTGGTTGCAGGGAGGGAGCTGTTTTTT. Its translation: CASSLVAGRELFF.

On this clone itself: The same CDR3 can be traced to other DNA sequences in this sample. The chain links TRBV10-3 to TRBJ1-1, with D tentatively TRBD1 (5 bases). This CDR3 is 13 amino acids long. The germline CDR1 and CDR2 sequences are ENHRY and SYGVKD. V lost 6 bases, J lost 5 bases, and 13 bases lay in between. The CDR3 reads CAIRDTANTEAFF. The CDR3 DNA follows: TGTGCCATCAGGGACACTGCGAATACTGAAGCTTTCTTT.

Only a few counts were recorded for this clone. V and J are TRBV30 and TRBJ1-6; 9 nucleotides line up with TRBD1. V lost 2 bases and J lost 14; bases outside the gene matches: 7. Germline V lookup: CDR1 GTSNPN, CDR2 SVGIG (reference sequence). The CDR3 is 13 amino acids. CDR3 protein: CAWSQPGTGTLHF. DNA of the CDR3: TGTGCCTGGAGTCAACCTGGGACAGGGACCCTCCACTTT.

The chain's CDR3 is CASSQVSGGPREQYF. The CDR3 nucleotides read TGTGCCAGCAGCCAAGTTAGCGGGGGCCCTCGGGAGCAGTACTTC. The chain recombines TRBV4-2 with TRBJ2-7, with 9 bases lining up with TRBD2. Germline lookup yields CDR1 LGHNA and CDR2 YNFKEQ. The CDR3 spans 15 residues. V shed 1 base and J 7 bases; nucleotides not matched to a gene: 8.

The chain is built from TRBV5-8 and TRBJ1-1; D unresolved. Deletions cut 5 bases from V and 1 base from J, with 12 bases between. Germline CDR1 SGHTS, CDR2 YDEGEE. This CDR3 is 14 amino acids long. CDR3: CASSKWGQNTEAFF. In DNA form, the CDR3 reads TGTGCCAGCAGTAAGTGGGGTCAGAACACTGAAGCTTTCTTT.

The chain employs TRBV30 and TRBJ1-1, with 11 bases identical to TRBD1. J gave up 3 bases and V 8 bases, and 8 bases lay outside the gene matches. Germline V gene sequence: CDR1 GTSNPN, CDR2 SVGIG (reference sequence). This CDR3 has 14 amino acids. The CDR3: CARSAGQGDTEAFF. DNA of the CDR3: TGTGCCCGTAGCGCGGGACAGGGGGACACTGAAGCTTTCTTT.

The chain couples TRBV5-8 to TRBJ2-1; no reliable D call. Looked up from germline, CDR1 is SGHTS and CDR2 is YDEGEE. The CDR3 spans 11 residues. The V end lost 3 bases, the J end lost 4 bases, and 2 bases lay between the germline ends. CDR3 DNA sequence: TGTGCCAGCAGCTCTTACAATGAGCAGTTCTTC. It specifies CASSSYNEQFF.

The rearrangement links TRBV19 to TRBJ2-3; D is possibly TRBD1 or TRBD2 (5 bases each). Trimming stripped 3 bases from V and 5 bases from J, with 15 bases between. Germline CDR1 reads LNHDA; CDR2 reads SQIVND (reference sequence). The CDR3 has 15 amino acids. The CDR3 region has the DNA TGTGCCAGTAGTATCGGGGCCGGGTATGGAGATACGCAGTATTTT. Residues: CASSIGAGYGDTQYF.

The DNA of the CDR3 is TGCGCCAGCAGCTCAGGGACAGATACGCAGTATTTT. It translates to CASSSGTDTQYF. The V and J genes are TRBV5-1 and TRBJ2-3; tentative D call: TRBD1 (5 bases). Germline V lookup: CDR1 SGHRS, CDR2 YFSETQ. The length of the CDR3 is 12 residues. V was cut by 3 bases and J by 3 bases, with 5 bases left in between.

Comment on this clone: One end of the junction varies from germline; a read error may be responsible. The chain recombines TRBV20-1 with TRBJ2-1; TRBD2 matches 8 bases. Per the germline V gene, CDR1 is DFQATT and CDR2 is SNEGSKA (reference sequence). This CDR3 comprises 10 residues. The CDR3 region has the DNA TGCAGTGCTAGAGGTGGGACTAGGCTCTTC. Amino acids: CSARGGTRLF.

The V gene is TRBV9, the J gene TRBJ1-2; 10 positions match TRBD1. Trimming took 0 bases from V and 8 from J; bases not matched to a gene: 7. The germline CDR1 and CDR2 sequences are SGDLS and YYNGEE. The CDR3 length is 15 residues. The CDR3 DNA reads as TGTGCCAGCAGCGTAGTTTTGGACAGGGGGGAGGGCTACACCTTC. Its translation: CASSVVLDRGEGYTF.

For the CDR3, the DNA is TGTGCCAGTAGTCCCCAGACAGGGGAGGAGTATGGCTACACCTTC. As protein: CASSPQTGEEYGYTF. V and J are TRBV19 and TRBJ1-2; TRBD1 agrees at 8 bases. Germline CDR1 and CDR2: LNHDA and SQIVND (reference sequence). This CDR3 has 15 residues. Trimming removed 5 bases from V and 5 bases from J; junction bases left unmatched: 10.

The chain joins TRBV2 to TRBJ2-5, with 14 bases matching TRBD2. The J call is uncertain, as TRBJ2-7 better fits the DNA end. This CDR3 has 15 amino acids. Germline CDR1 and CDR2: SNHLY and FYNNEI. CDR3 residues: CASSGGTSGSYEQYF. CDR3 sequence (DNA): TGTGCCAGCAGTGGGGGGACTAGCGGGAGCTACGAGCAGTACTTC.

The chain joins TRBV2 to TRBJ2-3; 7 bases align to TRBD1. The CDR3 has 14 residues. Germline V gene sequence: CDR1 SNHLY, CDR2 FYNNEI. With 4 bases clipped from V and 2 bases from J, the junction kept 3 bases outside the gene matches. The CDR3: CASSVGQITDTQYF. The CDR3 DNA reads TGTGCCAGCAGTGTGGGACAGATCACAGATACGCAGTATTTT.

DNA of the CDR3: TGTGCCAGCATAGGAGGGACCCTTTCCTACGAGCAGTACTTC. It is translated as CASIGGTLSYEQYF. The chain uses TRBV2 and TRBJ2-7, with D tentatively TRBD2 (6 bases). Germline V gives CDR1 SNHLY, CDR2 FYNNEI. The CDR3 sequence is 14 residues long. V lost 7 bases to trimming and J lost 1 base, with 14 bases between them.

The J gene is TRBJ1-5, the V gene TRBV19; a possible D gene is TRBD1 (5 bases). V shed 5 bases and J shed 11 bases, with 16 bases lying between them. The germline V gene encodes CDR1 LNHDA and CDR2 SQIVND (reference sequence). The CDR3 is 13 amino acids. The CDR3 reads CASSAGPPGSQHF. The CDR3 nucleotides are TGTGCCAGTAGTGCGGGACCCCCAGGGTCCCAGCATTTT.